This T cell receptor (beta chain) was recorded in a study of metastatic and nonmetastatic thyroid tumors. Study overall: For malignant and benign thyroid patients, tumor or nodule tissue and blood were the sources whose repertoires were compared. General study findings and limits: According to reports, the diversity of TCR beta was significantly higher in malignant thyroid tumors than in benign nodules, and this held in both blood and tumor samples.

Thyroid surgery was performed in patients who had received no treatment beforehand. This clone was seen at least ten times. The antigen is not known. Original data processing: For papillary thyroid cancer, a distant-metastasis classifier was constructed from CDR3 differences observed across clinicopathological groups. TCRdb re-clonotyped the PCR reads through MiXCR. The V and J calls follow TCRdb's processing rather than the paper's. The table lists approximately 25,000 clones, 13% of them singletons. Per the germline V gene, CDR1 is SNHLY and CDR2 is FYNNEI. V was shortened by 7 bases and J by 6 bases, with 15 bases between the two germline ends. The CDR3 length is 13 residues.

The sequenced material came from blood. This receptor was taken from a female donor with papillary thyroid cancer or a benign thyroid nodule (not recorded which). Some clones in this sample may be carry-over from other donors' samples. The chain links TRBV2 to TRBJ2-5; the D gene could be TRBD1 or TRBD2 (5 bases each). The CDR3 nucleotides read TGTGCCAGCACTGGGGGAGCAACCCAGACCCAGTACTTC. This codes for CASTGGATQTQYF.